This T cell receptor (beta chain) was sequenced during a study of CD8 T cells in Susac syndrome (dated by TCRdb to about 2019). Study-level background: Repertoire sequencing was used to test whether CD8+ T cell activation and differentiation in Susac syndrome was antigen driven. The paper's findings and limits, for the study overall: The study acknowledged that relatively few individuals were included in the TCR sequencing and HLA analysis.

RNA was extracted using the RNeasy kit, and about 0.5 to 1 microgram was reverse transcribed with random hexamers. TCR beta CDR3 regions were amplified with the immunoSEQ multiplex PCR assay covering 54 Vbeta and 13 Jbeta segments. PCR amplification bias was corrected using a synthetic template baseline for primer optimization and computational correction. The study's own analysis went as follows. Reads were annotated to V, D and J genes per IMGT and analyzed with immunoSEQ Analyzer, keeping only productive sequences. Clonality was computed as one minus Shannon entropy normalized by log2 of the number of productive unique sequences. For each patient and control, public and private clones were evaluated within the 100 most prevalent clones. Clones were defined as Susac-specific if absent from the healthy and MS cohorts, from under 1,200 published viral clones and from other ImmuneACCESS disease sequences. In TCRdb, the public reads were trimmed at Q25 with fastp and aligned with MiXCR, with productive beta chains retained. All rows with the same CDR3 protein become a single entry with the most common DNA and genes. These V and J calls are TCRdb output, not the study's own analysis. The sample profile shows some 200,000 distinct CDR3 sequences; 95% of them were found once. 0.095% of the sample rests with the top ten.

From the cysteine through the phenylalanine, the CDR3 covers 13 amino acids. Of all the DNA, just the CDR3 is kept, 39 bases in frame from base 1. For CDR1 and CDR2, the germline V gene (reference sequence) lists LNHDA and SQIVND. A distance of 8 bases separates the germline ends of V and J, which lose 2 bases and 6 bases respectively. Peripheral blood CD8+ and CD4+ T cells from healthy donors, Susac syndrome patients and multiple sclerosis patients were profiled by high-throughput TCR beta sequencing. Multiple sclerosis controls were treatment-naive patients with stable or active relapsing-remitting disease fulfilling revised McDonald criteria. CD8+ TEMRA cells were enriched by FACS, while bulk CD8+ and CD4+ T cells were purified by magnetic negative isolation. Blood was drawn into EDTA tubes, processed within 24 hours, and PBMCs were isolated by density gradient centrifugation. PBMCs intended for TCR sequencing were cryopreserved in liquid nitrogen and thawed later in a water bath at 37 degrees C. A purity of at least 90% was achieved for sorted or isolated CD4+, CD8+ and CD8+ TEMRA cells.

This clonotype was seen just once. There is no known antigen for this receptor. Within one base of it there is no much larger clone, and no base qualities were kept. A single read constitutes weak evidence. The sequencing input was CD4+ T cells from PBMCs. This clonotype was obtained from a human donor with multiple sclerosis. The sequence joins TRBV19 to TRBJ1-5, with the D gene not clear enough to name. At the DNA level, the sequence is TGTGCCAGTAGTATAATAGGTTTTCAGCCCCAGCATTTT. Its product reads: CASSIIGFQPQHF.